What follows is one T cell receptor beta chain and its context. Its target is unknown. The record originates from a study of OX40 agonist ivuxolimab in advanced cancers. Study at large: Dose-escalation subjects each had hepatocellular carcinoma, melanoma, renal cell or head and neck cancer. Study-wide results and caveats: Partial responders treated at 0.1-3.0 mg/kg exhibited clonal expansion among the lowest measured.

There are 15 residues in the CDR3. CDR1 is SGHDT, CDR2 YYEEEE, per germline. V lost 2 bases, J lost 5 bases, and 13 bases lay in between. TCRdb's table, derived via immunoSEQ multiplex PCR, lists solely in-frame clones and lacks some. This table holds about 84,000 clones, approximately 84% found once. This specimen consisted of CD4+ or CD8+ T cells sorted from blood, obtained in a trial of the OX40 agonist ivuxolimab. The V gene is TRBV5-6, the J gene TRBJ1-4; possibly TRBD1 for D (5 bases). This clonotype was obtained from an adult with an advanced solid tumor such as melanoma, head and neck, liver or kidney cancer. The CDR3 region has the DNA TGTGCCAGCAGCTTCTATGACAGACAAAATGAAAAACTGTTTTTT. This translates into CASSFYDRQNEKLFF.